The 19 T cell receptor beta chains listed next were all sequenced from one sample in a study of blood T cells in healthy people across ages (dated by TCRdb to 2014 to 2015). Libraries were built with 5' RACE. Instrument used: Illumina HiSeq 2500. A second PCR of roughly 7 to 11 cycles was performed with a sample-barcoded 5' primer and a J-beta primer mix. In-frame beta chains were kept once TCRdb had trimmed the public reads at Q25 with fastp and called clones with MiXCR. Entries are consolidated by CDR3 protein sequence, retaining the most common genes and DNA. The sample includes hundreds of thousands of distinct CDR3 sequences, with roughly 30% observed a single time. The biggest ten clones account for 15% of the sample. The sequencing input was blood. The receptor set was obtained from a woman older than 75 in good health. Donor details come from another sample of the same person, matched by shared clones.

This chain uses TRBV5-1 with TRBJ2-5; D assignment may be TRBD1 or TRBD2 (5 bases each). The germline V gene has CDR1 SGHRS and CDR2 YFSETQ. The CDR3 loop spans 14 amino acids. Trimming took off 2 bases at V and 13 bases at J, with 21 bases between the two ends. Here the CDR3 DNA reads TGCGCCAGCAGCTTACCGGGGCAGGTCAACGAGCGGTACTTC. The encoded protein is CASSLPGQVNERYF.

This clonotype was counted ten times or more. The V call is TRBV4-1, the J call TRBJ2-3; D possibly matches TRBD1 or TRBD2 (5 bases each). The length of the CDR3 is 13 residues. V shed 2 bases and J shed 5 bases, with 8 bases lying between them. Germline V gene data show CDR1 as MGHRA and CDR2 as YSYEKL. The CDR3 loop reads CASSQPGGDTQYF. CDR3 in DNA: TGCGCCAGCAGCCAACCTGGGGGAGATACGCAGTATTTT.

Turning to this clonotype: Sequence at one end of the junction differs from germline and may be a read error. This chain connects TRBV28 to TRBJ1-5, with 7 bases that match TRBD1. The CDR3 contains 15 residues. Germline loops: CDR1 MDHEN, CDR2 SYDVKM. CDR3 amino acids: CASNPTGTDNRPQHF. For the CDR3, the DNA is TGTGCCAGCAACCCGACAGGGACGGACAATCGGCCCCAGCATTTT.

This chain links TRBV6-6 with TRBJ2-2; TRBD1 matches at 10 bases. The V segment lost 5 bases and the J segment 6 bases; nucleotides outside the gene matches: 9. The germline V gene has CDR1 MNHNY and CDR2 SVGAGI (reference sequence). The CDR3 runs 16 residues. For the CDR3, the DNA is TGTGCCAGCAGTAGAGACCCGGGACAGGGGTCCGGGGAGCTGTTTTTT. It specifies CASSRDPGQGSGELFF.

There are a few counts of this clonotype. With a much larger clone just one base away, this may be a read error. The V call is TRBV3-1, the J call TRBJ2-5; perhaps TRBD1 as D (6 bases). The CDR3 is 14 residues long. Deletions cut 3 bases from V and 11 bases from J, with 19 bases between. CDR1 and CDR2 from the germline V gene are LGHDT and YNNKEL (reference sequence). The CDR3 reads CASSHGGFGNEQYF. DNA of the CDR3: TGTGCCAGCAGCCATGGGGGCTTCGGGAATGAGCAGTACTTC.

This clonotype was observed a handful of times. The V gene is TRBV29-1, the J gene TRBJ1-1; D may be TRBD1 (5 bases). In germline, CDR1 is SQVTM, CDR2 ANQGSEA. This CDR3 is 11 amino acids long. V lost 5 bases, J lost 8 bases, and 12 bases lay in between. The CDR3 sequence is CSVPSGWEAFF. CDR3 nucleotide sequence: TGCAGCGTTCCCTCAGGGTGGGAAGCTTTCTTT.

The chain combines TRBV6-1 with TRBJ1-1; no reliable D call. Germline V gives CDR1 MNHNS, CDR2 SASEGT. The CDR3 loop spans 13 amino acids. Trimming stripped 6 bases from V and 2 bases from J, with 10 bases between. This CDR3 is CASRAGFNTEAFF. The CDR3 DNA reads as TGTGCCAGCAGGGCCGGGTTCAACACTGAAGCTTTCTTT.

The J gene is TRBJ1-5, the V gene TRBV29-1; the D is unclear. From germline, CDR1 is SQVTM and CDR2 ANQGSEA. The germline V and J ends were trimmed by 4 bases and 0 bases, with 10 bases remaining between them. The CDR3 runs 14 residues. The CDR3 spells CSVGTGNSNQPQHF. The CDR3 DNA reads TGCAGCGTTGGGACGGGAAATAGCAATCAGCCCCAGCATTTT.

There are many counts of this clonotype. The chain is built from TRBV5-1 and TRBJ2-5; D may correspond to TRBD1 or TRBD2 (5 bases each). The germline gives CDR1 SGHRS, CDR2 YFSETQ. This CDR3 region has 16 residues. V lost 0 bases, J lost 4 bases, and 16 bases lay in between. Written as DNA, the CDR3 is TGCGCCAGCAGCTTGGCGGGCAGGGAAGGGAGAGAGACCCAGTACTTC. The encoded protein is CASSLAGREGRETQYF.

This clonotype was counted at least ten times. J is TRBJ1-4 and V is TRBV7-9; D gene ambiguous. Germline values: CDR1 SEHNR, CDR2 FQNEAQ (reference sequence). The CDR3 has 15 amino acids. Between the trimmed V and J ends, which lost 4 bases and 0 bases, there was a span of 9 bases. The chain's CDR3 is CASSYKTATNEKLFF. The DNA for the CDR3 is TGTGCCAGCAGCTATAAAACAGCAACTAATGAAAAACTGTTTTTT.

This clonotype came up a few times. The V gene is TRBV10-3, the J gene TRBJ1-1; D remains unclear. In germline, CDR1 is ENHRY, CDR2 SYGVKD. The CDR3 loop spans 12 amino acids. Deletions cut 9 bases from V and 0 bases from J, with 8 bases between. The CDR3 region has the DNA TGTGCCATTGGGGATATGAACACTGAAGCTTTCTTT. As protein: CAIGDMNTEAFF.

This clonotype appeared many times. The CDR3 loop reads CASSQGTGGADTQYF. CDR3 DNA sequence: TGTGCCAGCAGCCAAGGGACAGGGGGGGCAGATACGCAGTATTTT. The chain couples TRBV6-1 to TRBJ2-3; 11 bases agree with TRBD1. Germline loops: CDR1 MNHNS, CDR2 SASEGT. The CDR3 extends over 15 amino acids. Trimming at V came to 6 bases and at J to 4 bases, leaving 6 bases not matched to a gene.

The rearrangement joins TRBV18 to TRBJ2-2, with a possible D match to TRBD1 (6 bases). Trimming took 4 bases from V and 6 from J, leaving 15 bases between them. Germline CDR1 and CDR2: KGHSH and LQKENI. This CDR3 region has 15 residues. The CDR3 coding sequence is TGTGCCAGCTCACTTTCGACAGGCGCCGCCGGGGAGCTGTTTTTT. It codes for CASSLSTGAAGELFF.

This clonotype showed up many times. The chain has TRBV2 and TRBJ2-3; possible D gene TRBD2, 5 bases. Germline loops: CDR1 SNHLY, CDR2 FYNNEI. CDR3 length equals 15 residues. V was trimmed by 8 bases and J by 1 base, leaving 16 bases between them. The CDR3 region has the DNA TGTGCCAGCGGCCTAGAGGCGGGCGGCACAGATACGCAGTATTTT. It translates to CASGLEAGGTDTQYF.

This clonotype was observed a few times. V usage is TRBV5-1 and J usage is TRBJ2-3; 9 nucleotides line up with TRBD2. V dropped 7 bases and J dropped 5; count of bases not matched to a gene: 11. This CDR3 comprises 15 residues. Germline CDR1 is SGHRS and CDR2 is YFSETQ. CDR3 bases: TGCGCCAGCGGGATGGCGGGGGGGCTAAGAGATACGCAGTATTTT. Translating gives CASGMAGGLRDTQYF.

CDR3 in amino acids: CATGTTTDTQYF. CDR3 DNA: TGTGCAACCGGGACTACCACAGATACGCAGTATTTT. The J gene is TRBJ2-3, the V gene TRBV7-9, with TRBD2 identical over 7 bases. CDR3 size: 12 residues. CDR1 is SEHNR and CDR2 is FQNEAQ in the germline V gene (reference sequence).

In regard to this clonotype: A much larger clone differs by one base, so this may be a read error. This chain connects TRBV5-6 to TRBJ2-7; no clear D. Trimming removed 5 bases from V and 3 bases from J, with 12 bases in between. CDR1 and CDR2 from the germline V gene are SGHDT and YYEEEE. The CDR3 is 13 residues long. CDR3 DNA: TGTGCCAGCAGTCGTTACATCGGCTACGAGCAGTACTTC. Residues: CASSRYIGYEQYF.

This clonotype was recorded at least ten times. The genes are TRBV7-2 and TRBJ2-3; 7 bases agree with TRBD1. The J segment lost 5 bases and the V segment lost 3 bases, leaving 11 bases of the junction unmatched. The CDR3 length is 16 residues. The germline V gene encodes CDR1 SGHTA and CDR2 FQGNSA. The CDR3, as DNA: TGTGCCAGCAGCTTGGAAGGGACAGTCCCTGGAGATACGCAGTATTTT. This gives the protein CASSLEGTVPGDTQYF.

This clonotype was seen many times. This chain connects TRBV20-1 to TRBJ2-1; 13 nucleotides match TRBD2. The junction had 8 bases not matched to a gene; V was cut back by 6 bases and J by 12 bases. The CDR3 length is 13 residues. Germline CDR1 reads DFQATT; CDR2 reads SNEGSKA (reference sequence). The CDR3 sequence: CSATVRLAGGQFF. The CDR3, as DNA: TGCAGTGCGACTGTACGACTAGCGGGGGGGCAGTTCTTC.